Presented here are 27 T cell receptor beta chains from one specimen sequenced in a study of blood T cells in healthy people across ages. A J-beta primer mix and a sample-barcoded 5' primer were used in a second PCR of roughly 6 to 12 cycles. TCRdb redid the calling of the 5' RACE reads with MiXCR, one entry per CDR3 protein. The sample lists more than 1.4 million distinct CDR3 sequences, 42% seen once, with 7.9% in the top ten. Sample: blood. The receptors were gathered from a woman between 18 and 29 years old in good health.

The J gene is TRBJ1-5, the V gene TRBV7-3, with D unclear. Trimming stripped 5 bases from V and 2 bases from J, with 25 bases between. This CDR3 is 19 amino acids long. Germline V gene sequence: CDR1 SGHTA, CDR2 FQGTGA. CDR3 coding DNA: TGTGCCAGCAGCCCGCGCATGTGGGCTGCCCAGTTAGGCAATCAGCCCCAGCATTTT. It translates to CASSPRMWAAQLGNQPQHF.

In its sample, this clonotype was seen a few times. The chain carries TRBV5-1 and TRBJ2-1; 10 bases fit TRBD2. The junction had 3 bases not matched to a gene; V was cut back by 0 bases and J by 6 bases. The CDR3 is 15 amino acids. CDR1 is SGHRS and CDR2 is YFSETQ in the germline V gene. CDR3 nucleotides: TGCGCCAGCAGCTTGGTACTAGCGGGGAGCAATGAGCAGTTCTTC. It yields the protein CASSLVLAGSNEQFF.

The V call is TRBV20-1, the J call TRBJ2-7; D may match TRBD1 or TRBD2 (5 bases each). V was clipped by 4 bases and J by 0 bases, with 10 bases between them. CDR1 is DFQATT, CDR2 SNEGSKA, per germline (reference sequence). CDR3 length equals 13 residues. The chain's CDR3 is CSATGASSYEQYF. The CDR3 DNA reads TGCAGTGCTACCGGGGCTAGCTCCTACGAGCAGTACTTC.

This chain links TRBV20-1 with TRBJ2-7; 8 nucleotides match TRBD2. The CDR3 covers 15 residues. The germline V gene encodes CDR1 DFQATT and CDR2 SNEGSKA (reference sequence). The ends lost 4 bases at V and 7 bases at J; junction bases unmatched: 15. The CDR3 bases are TGCAGTGCTACGCCCCCAGCGGGGGCCCACAATGAGCAGTACTTC. The encoded protein is CSATPPAGAHNEQYF.

For this clonotype: Compared with germline, one end of the junction differs, possibly owing to a read error. V gene TRBV7-9 combines with J gene TRBJ1-2, with 8 positions matching TRBD1. Germline values: CDR1 SEHNR, CDR2 FQNEAQ (reference sequence). The CDR3 totals 15 residues. As DNA, the CDR3 is TGCGCCAGCAGATTCGGGACAGGCATTCACTATGGCTACACCTTC. Protein sequence: CASRFGTGIHYGYTF.

The gene calls are TRBV7-9 and TRBJ1-6, with 12 nucleotides matching TRBD1. The junction had 4 bases not matched to a gene; V was cut back by 1 base and J by 6 bases. Per the germline V gene, CDR1 is SEHNR and CDR2 is FQNEAQ (reference sequence). The CDR3 covers 17 residues. DNA for the CDR3: TGTGCCAGCAGCTTAGAGGGGGACAGGGGGCCTAATTCACCCCTCCACTTT. Its translation is CASSLEGDRGPNSPLHF.

The J gene is TRBJ2-1, the V gene TRBV7-9; D gene unclear. Germline-derived CDR1 and CDR2 are SEHNR and FQNEAQ (reference sequence). The ends were cut back, 2 bases at V and 9 bases at J, with 8 bases in the middle. The length of the CDR3 is 12 residues. The CDR3 nucleotides are TGTGCCAGCAGCTTACGCGGATTTGAGCAGTTCTTC. Amino acid sequence: CASSLRGFEQFF.

The rearrangement joins TRBV7-6 to TRBJ2-1, with 12 bases identical to TRBD2. Per germline, CDR1 SGHVS and CDR2 FNYEAQ. The CDR3 has 18 amino acids. V dropped 1 base and J dropped 4; count of bases not matched to a gene: 8. The CDR3 region has the DNA TGTGCCAGCAGCTTAGGTGGCCTAGCGGGAGGGATTTACAATGAGCAGTTCTTC. Translating gives CASSLGGLAGGIYNEQFF.

This chain links TRBV2 with TRBJ1-1; D remains unclear. V lost 6 bases and J lost 0, with 11 bases in between. CDR3 size: 14 residues. Germline CDR1 is SNHLY and CDR2 is FYNNEI. This chain's CDR3 is CASRTQILNTEAFF. DNA for the CDR3: TGTGCCAGCAGGACGCAAATTTTGAACACTGAAGCTTTCTTT.

This chain joins TRBV6-2 or TRBV6-3 and TRBJ2-7, with a possible D match to TRBD1 (5 bases). The germline V and J ends were trimmed by 2 bases and 1 base, with 9 bases remaining between them. CDR1 is MNHEY, CDR2 SVGEGT, per germline. The CDR3 is 14 residues long. This CDR3 is CASSYGAASYEQYF. The CDR3 nucleotides read TGTGCCAGCAGTTACGGGGCAGCTTCCTACGAGCAGTACTTC.

The chain uses TRBV7-9 and TRBJ1-4; D gene unclear. This CDR3 region has 13 residues. Trimming removed 6 bases from V and 5 bases from J, with 10 bases in between. Germline V gives CDR1 SEHNR, CDR2 FQNEAQ (reference sequence). The CDR3 bases are TGTGCCAGCAGGGACCGGGCCAATGAAAAACTGTTTTTT. This encodes CASRDRANEKLFF.

The V call is TRBV7-6, the J call TRBJ2-3; possible D gene TRBD2, 6 bases. The CDR3 length is 16 residues. Germline loops: CDR1 SGHVS, CDR2 FNYEAQ. Trimming left V 3 bases short and J 2 bases short, with 15 bases between. The CDR3 sequence is CASSLAGTPHTDTQYF. The CDR3, as DNA: TGTGCCAGCAGCTTGGCCGGGACTCCTCACACAGATACGCAGTATTTT. The entire variable domain, with the rest obtained from reference TRBV7-6 and TRBJ2-3, is as follows: GAGVSQSPRYKVTKRGQDVALRCDPISGHVSLYWYRQALGQGPEFLTYFNYEAQQDKSGLPNDRFSAERPEGSISTLTIQRTEQRDSAMYRCASSLAGTPHTDTQYFGPGTRLTVL.

This clonotype occurred a few times. V gene TRBV12-3 or TRBV12-4 combines with J gene TRBJ2-5, with D possibly TRBD1 on 5 matching bases. CDR3 length equals 13 residues. V gave up 6 bases and J gave up 4 bases, with 12 bases separating them. CDR3 bases: TGTGCCAGCAGGGGGCTGGAACCAGAGACCCAGTACTTC. Translated, it gives CASRGLEPETQYF.

This clonotype turned up a few times. The rearrangement links TRBV10-3 to TRBJ1-2; D gene unclear. CDR1 is ENHRY, CDR2 SYGVKD, per germline. With 0 bases removed from V and 6 bases from J, the gap between germline ends came to 11 bases. CDR3 length equals 14 residues. CDR3 nucleotide sequence: TGTGCCATCAGTGAGTCGAAGGATTACCATGGCTACACCTTC. This encodes CAISESKDYHGYTF.

The chain has TRBV7-9 and TRBJ2-5, with D unresolved. Per the germline V gene, CDR1 is SEHNR and CDR2 is FQNEAQ (reference sequence). Trimming took 1 base from V and 1 from J, leaving 10 bases between them. This CDR3 comprises 15 residues. This chain's CDR3 is CASSLGGPVQETQYF. CDR3 coding DNA: TGTGCCAGCAGCTTAGGTGGACCGGTCCAAGAGACCCAGTACTTC.

This clonotype was picked up a small number of times. The rearrangement joins TRBV28 to TRBJ1-4; TRBD1 is a possible D gene (6 bases). CDR3 length: 13 amino acids. The germline V gene has CDR1 MDHEN and CDR2 SYDVKM. V lost 7 bases and J lost 5, with 11 bases in between. This CDR3 reads CASKLQGNEKLFF. In nucleotides, the CDR3 is TGTGCCAGCAAACTCCAGGGGAATGAAAAACTGTTTTTT.

V is TRBV29-1 and J is TRBJ1-2; D call uncertain. This CDR3 is built from 11 residues. Germline V gene sequence: CDR1 SQVTM, CDR2 ANQGSEA. The V end was cut by 7 bases, the J end by 8 bases, with 14 bases between. The CDR3 nucleotides are TGCAGCGAACTATCGGGGAAGGGCTACACCTTC. It encodes CSELSGKGYTF.

The chain combines TRBV20-1 with TRBJ2-7; D possibly corresponds to TRBD1 (7 bases). Germline V gene sequence: CDR1 DFQATT, CDR2 SNEGSKA (reference sequence). Between the trimmed V and J ends, which lost 0 bases and 2 bases, there was a span of 17 bases. There are 16 residues in the CDR3. The DNA for the CDR3 is TGCAGTGCTAGAGATCCCAGGACAGGAGGGGCCTACGAGCAGTACTTC. This codes for CSARDPRTGGAYEQYF.

In its sample, this clonotype was seen a few times. The rearrangement uses TRBV6-1 and TRBJ1-1; TRBD1 might be the D (5 bases). Per the germline V gene, CDR1 is MNHNS and CDR2 is SASEGT. The CDR3 extends over 14 amino acids. The V end lost 3 bases, the J end lost 1 base, and 9 bases lay between the germline ends. As DNA, the CDR3 is TGTGCCAGCAGTGATATCGGGGCGAACACTGAAGCTTTCTTT. Its protein product is CASSDIGANTEAFF.

The chain joins TRBV5-1 to TRBJ2-5, with 7 bases fitting TRBD2. Germline V gives CDR1 SGHRS, CDR2 YFSETQ. The CDR3 extends over 14 amino acids. Trimming at V came to 0 bases and at J to 9 bases, leaving 8 bases not matched to a gene. The CDR3 region has the DNA TGCGCCAGCAGCTTGGCTGACGTGGGGGGGGCCCAGTACTTC. Translating gives CASSLADVGGAQYF.

The chain has TRBV7-9 and TRBJ2-7; TRBD2 is a possible D gene (5 bases). TRBJ2-4 matches the DNA end more closely, so the J call is doubtful. The CDR3 spans 19 residues. CDR1 is SEHNR and CDR2 is FQNEAQ in the germline V gene (reference sequence). In DNA, the CDR3 is TGTGCCAGCAGCCGATTAAAAATGGGAGTAGAACTAGCCAAAAACATTCAGTACTTC. Its protein is CASSRLKMGVELAKNIQYF.

The rearrangement links TRBV27 to TRBJ2-1; 8 positions match TRBD1. Per germline, CDR1 MNHEY and CDR2 SMNVEV (reference sequence). Trimming removed 7 bases from V and 2 bases from J; junction bases left unmatched: 10. The CDR3 is 16 amino acids. CDR3: CASTLTPGGPYNEQFF. The CDR3 DNA reads as TGTGCCAGCACCCTTACCCCAGGGGGCCCCTACAATGAGCAGTTCTTC.

This clonotype was picked up a small number of times. V is TRBV6-5 and J is TRBJ2-7; the D gene is possibly TRBD1 (5 bases). The CDR3 consists of 12 residues. The germline CDR1 and CDR2 sequences are MNHEY and SVGAGI. V was shortened by 8 bases and J by 7 bases, with 15 bases between the two germline ends. CDR3 sequence: CASQGSYNEQYF. CDR3 in DNA: TGTGCCAGCCAGGGCTCCTACAATGAGCAGTACTTC.

The CDR3 nucleotides are TGTGCCAGCCGTAGGGCTAGCGGGGGGCCAGATGAGCAGTTCTTC. As protein: CASRRASGGPDEQFF. This chain connects TRBV27 to TRBJ2-1, with 11 bases identical to TRBD2. V was clipped by 8 bases and J by 8 bases; unmatched bases: 11. CDR3 length equals 15 residues. Per the germline V gene, CDR1 is MNHEY and CDR2 is SMNVEV (reference sequence).

The DNA of the CDR3 is TGTGCCTGGGTCCGGTGGGGAGACACTGAAGCTTTCTTT. Translating it yields CAWVRWGDTEAFF. This chain uses TRBV30 with TRBJ1-1; D call uncertain. The CDR3 totals 13 residues. Germline assignment: CDR1 GTSNPN and CDR2 SVGIG (reference sequence). Trimming cost V 5 bases and J 3 bases, with 13 bases left between them.

A few counts support this clonotype. This chain connects TRBV12-3 or TRBV12-4 to TRBJ2-3; tentative D call: TRBD2 (6 bases). CDR3 length equals 18 residues. V was clipped by 7 bases and J by 0 bases, with 23 bases between them. The CDR3 nucleotides read TGTGCCAGCAAGCCTCTAGCGACCATAGGCTCTAGCACAGATACGCAGTATTTT. Protein sequence: CASKPLATIGSSTDTQYF.

This clonotype showed up just a few times. The chain has TRBV29-1 and TRBJ1-6; possible D gene TRBD1, 5 bases. The V gene's germline CDR1 is SQVTM and CDR2 ANQGSEA. The V and J ends lost 5 bases and 0 bases respectively, with 8 bases between them. The length of the CDR3 is 14 residues. For the CDR3, the DNA is TGCAGCGTTTCCGACAGCTCCTATAATTCACCCCTCCACTTT. Translation gives CSVSDSSYNSPLHF.